Following are 21 T cell receptor beta chains from one sample sequenced in a study of cytomegalovirus exposure and HLA in healthy donors. Primers for the PCR totalled 60 Vbeta and 13 Jbeta. TCRdb keeps only in-frame clones here, not all; method: immunoSEQ multiplex PCR. The ten top clones account for about 4.2%, within a sample of around 74,000 clones. Sequences were obtained from PBMCs. The source is a man younger than 45 in good health and CMV-seronegative.

V usage is TRBV5-6 and J usage is TRBJ2-7, with D perhaps matching TRBD2 (5 bases). Germline V gene sequence: CDR1 SGHDT, CDR2 YYEEEE. There are 15 residues in the CDR3. Trimming cost V 4 bases and J 0 bases, with 14 bases left between them. In DNA form, the CDR3 reads TGTGCCAGCAGCGCGGTCCCGGGGAGCTCCTACGAGCAGTACTTC. This translates into CASSAVPGSSYEQYF.

This rearrangement joins TRBV19 to TRBJ2-5, with 7 nucleotides matching TRBD2. V shed 5 bases, J shed 2 bases, and the junction held 5 bases outside the gene matches. The CDR3 contains 14 residues. Germline loops: CDR1 LNHDA, CDR2 SQIVND (reference sequence). DNA of the CDR3: TGTGCCAGTAGTGGGGGGGGATGGCAAGAGACCCAGTACTTC. Its protein is CASSGGGWQETQYF. Full variable domain (rest looked up from reference TRBV19 and TRBJ2-5): DGGITQSPKYLFRKEGQNVTLSCEQNLNHDAMYWYRQDPGQGLRLIYYSQIVNDFQKGDIAEGYSVSREKKESFPLTVTSAQKNPTAFYLCASSGGGWQETQYFGPGTRLLVL.

The chain carries TRBV5-1 and TRBJ2-7, with D tentatively TRBD1 (6 bases). V was cut by 2 bases and J by 0 bases, with 9 bases left in between. The CDR3 is made up of 14 amino acids. The germline V gene has CDR1 SGHRS and CDR2 YFSETQ. This CDR3 reads CASSLQGLSYEQYF. The CDR3 DNA is TGCGCCAGCAGCTTACAGGGCCTCTCCTACGAGCAGTACTTC. Based on the CDR3 plus reference TRBV5-1 and TRBJ2-7, the full variable domain is KAGVTQTPRYLIKTRGQQVTLSCSPISGHRSVSWYQQTPGQGLQFLFEYFSETQRNKGNFPGRFSGRQFSNSRSEMNVSTLELGDSALYLCASSLQGLSYEQYFGPGTRLTVT.

This chain links TRBV11-2 with TRBJ1-1; 8 bases fit TRBD1. The V segment lost 5 bases and the J segment 1 base; nucleotides outside the gene matches: 9. The CDR3 has 16 amino acids. Germline loops: CDR1 SGHAT, CDR2 FQNNGV. The CDR3 nucleotides read TGTGCCAGCAGCCAAACCCGAGACAGGGGGAACACTGAAGCTTTCTTT. Protein product: CASSQTRDRGNTEAFF. The whole variable domain, filled in from reference TRBV11-2 and TRBJ1-1, reads EAGVAQSPRYKIIEKRQSVAFWCNPISGHATLYWYQQILGQGPKLLIQFQNNGVVDDSQLPKDRFSAERLKGVDSTLKIQPAKLEDSAVYLCASSQTRDRGNTEAFFGQGTRLTVV.

This rearrangement joins TRBV6-4 to TRBJ2-1, with TRBD2 matching over 14 bases. The germline V gene encodes CDR1 MRHNA and CDR2 SNTAGT. This CDR3 comprises 16 residues. The junction had 8 bases not matched to a gene; V was cut back by 8 bases and J by 5 bases. The CDR3 bases are TGTGCCAGCCCACGACTAGCGGGAGGGCCGGACAATGAGCAGTTCTTC. Translated: CASPRLAGGPDNEQFF.

The chain recombines TRBV11-2 with TRBJ2-7; 14 bases map to TRBD2. V gave up 0 bases and J gave up 0 bases; unmatched junction bases: 1. The CDR3 covers 17 residues. Germline CDR1 and CDR2: SGHAT and FQNNGV. In DNA, the CDR3 is TGTGCCAGCAGCTTAGAGGGACTAGCGGGAGCCTCCTACGAGCAGTACTTC. This gives the protein CASSLEGLAGASYEQYF.

The chain joins TRBV7-3 to TRBJ2-1; 10 bases align to TRBD2. Germline V CDR1 and CDR2: SGHTA, FQGTGA. V lost 0 bases and J lost 10; bases outside the gene matches: 12. The CDR3 runs 17 residues. CDR3 residues: CASSLTGIAGGIREQFF. For the CDR3, the DNA is TGTGCCAGCAGCTTAACGGGGATAGCGGGAGGTATACGAGAGCAGTTCTTC. Together with reference TRBV7-3 and TRBJ2-1, the CDR3 gives the full variable domain: GAGVSQTPSNKVTEKGKYVELRCDPISGHTALYWYRQSLGQGPEFLIYFQGTGAADDSGLPNDRFFAVRPEGSVSTLKIQRTERGDSAVYLCASSLTGIAGGIREQFFGPGTRLTVL.

The genes are TRBV9 and TRBJ1-3; the D is unclear. This CDR3 spans 15 amino acids. CDR1 is SGDLS, CDR2 YYNGEE, per germline. The germline V and J ends were trimmed by 5 bases and 4 bases, with 16 bases remaining between them. The CDR3 is CASREGGSPGNTIYF. CDR3 nucleotide sequence: TGTGCCAGCAGAGAGGGCGGTTCCCCGGGAAACACCATATATTTT.

The chain links TRBV6-5 to TRBJ2-1; D might be TRBD1 (5 bases). Per the germline V gene, CDR1 is MNHEY and CDR2 is SVGAGI. V shed 2 bases and J shed 8 bases, with 10 bases lying between them. This CDR3 is 13 amino acids long. DNA for the CDR3: TGTGCCAGCAGTTACGACAGCACGGATGAGCAGTTCTTC. Protein sequence: CASSYDSTDEQFF.

The chain joins TRBV5-1 to TRBJ1-4; D gene uncertain. Trimming removed 2 bases from V and 6 bases from J, with 11 bases in between. CDR1 is SGHRS and CDR2 is YFSETQ in the germline V gene. This CDR3 is 14 amino acids long. CDR3 sequence reads: CASSFEGTDEKLFF. CDR3 coding DNA: TGCGCCAGCAGCTTCGAGGGCACCGATGAAAAACTGTTTTTT.

The chain carries TRBV2 and TRBJ1-5; 12 bases are a match to TRBD1. Per the germline V gene, CDR1 is SNHLY and CDR2 is FYNNEI. The length of the CDR3 is 17 residues. Trimming removed 6 bases from V and 6 bases from J; junction bases left unmatched: 12. CDR3 in amino acids: CASSPRDRGLGGQPQHF. The CDR3 region has the DNA TGTGCCAGCAGCCCCCGGGACAGGGGGCTCGGGGGTCAGCCCCAGCATTTT.

This chain uses TRBV4-1 with TRBJ2-3; tentative D call: TRBD2 (5 bases). V dropped 0 bases and J dropped 0 bases, with 13 bases sitting between them. This CDR3 region has 17 residues. Germline assignment: CDR1 MGHRA and CDR2 YSYEKL. CDR3 loop: CASSQDEGRFSTDTQYF. The CDR3 DNA reads as TGCGCCAGCAGCCAAGATGAGGGCAGATTTAGCACAGATACGCAGTATTTT.

The chain employs TRBV4-2 and TRBJ1-5; TRBD1 might be the D (5 bases). V lost 1 base, J lost 2 bases, and 9 bases lay in between. Per the germline V gene, CDR1 is LGHNA and CDR2 is YNFKEQ. CDR3 size: 15 residues. CDR3 residues: CASSQARAGNQPQHF. CDR3 DNA: TGTGCCAGCAGCCAAGCCAGGGCGGGCAATCAGCCCCAGCATTTT.

V and J are TRBV13 and TRBJ1-1; TRBD1 might be the D (5 bases). The CDR3 length is 14 residues. Germline V gene data show CDR1 as PRHDT and CDR2 as FYEKMQ (reference sequence). Trimming took off 0 bases at V and 7 bases at J, with 12 bases between the two ends. The CDR3 loop is CASSLGGREGEAFF. The CDR3 nucleotides are TGTGCCAGCAGCTTAGGGGGCAGGGAGGGTGAAGCTTTCTTT.

V gene TRBV20-1 combines with J gene TRBJ2-2, with D possibly matching TRBD2 (5 bases). V was shortened by 6 bases and J by 12 bases, with 14 bases between the two germline ends. CDR1 and CDR2 (germline): DFQATT, SNEGSKA (reference sequence). The CDR3 length is 11 residues. CDR3 sequence reads: CSAHMSGKLFF. CDR3 DNA sequence: TGCAGTGCCCACATGTCGGGGAAGCTGTTTTTT.

The chain carries TRBV7-2 and TRBJ2-3; no firm D call. Trimming took 1 base from V and 2 from J, leaving 7 bases between them. The germline V gene has CDR1 SGHTA and CDR2 FQGNSA. This CDR3 has 14 amino acids. Written as DNA, the CDR3 is TGTGCCAGCAGCTTAGACACCTTCACAGATACGCAGTATTTT. Translation: CASSLDTFTDTQYF.

The chain combines TRBV18 with TRBJ1-5, with D maybe TRBD1 (5 bases). The germline V and J ends were trimmed by 3 bases and 5 bases, with 11 bases remaining between them. Germline CDR1 and CDR2: KGHSH and LQKENI. CDR3 length equals 14 residues. The chain's CDR3 is CASSPVRVDQPQHF. Written as DNA, the CDR3 is TGTGCCAGCTCACCGGTCAGGGTAGATCAGCCCCAGCATTTT.

The chain joins TRBV2 to TRBJ2-2, with D tentatively TRBD2 (5 bases). The CDR3 is 15 amino acids. V lost 7 bases to trimming and J lost 4 bases, with 16 bases between them. Germline CDR1 SNHLY, CDR2 FYNNEI. The CDR3 here is CASTRESRTTGELFF. The CDR3 DNA reads TGTGCCAGCACGAGGGAGAGTCGGACCACCGGGGAGCTGTTTTTT.

This chain joins TRBV11-3 and TRBJ2-7, with 8 bases that match TRBD2. V lost 5 bases, J lost 2 bases, and 8 bases stayed unmatched. Germline V gene lookup returns CDR1 SGHNT and CDR2 YENEEA. The CDR3 is 15 amino acids. The CDR3 sequence: CASSPLAGGTYEQYF. CDR3 bases: TGTGCCAGCAGCCCCCTGGCGGGAGGCACCTACGAGCAGTACTTC. The entire variable domain, with the rest obtained from reference TRBV11-3 and TRBJ2-7, is as follows: EAGVVQSPRYKIIEKKQPVAFWCNPISGHNTLYWYLQNLGQGPELLIRYENEEAVDDSQLPKDRFSAERLKGVDSTLKIQPAELGDSAVYLCASSPLAGGTYEQYFGPGTRLTVT.

The CDR3 protein is CASSQQIRDDEQYF. The CDR3 nucleotides are TGCGCCAGCAGCCAGCAAATCCGGGATGACGAGCAGTACTTC. The chain is built from TRBV4-1 and TRBJ2-7; the D gene is possibly TRBD2 (5 bases). CDR1 and CDR2 (germline): MGHRA, YSYEKL. The CDR3 totals 14 residues. V was clipped by 3 bases and J by 5 bases, with 14 bases between them.

The rearrangement uses TRBV5-1 and TRBJ2-5; no reliable D call. The CDR3 covers 12 residues. V was cut by 4 bases and J by 5 bases, with 9 bases left in between. Germline values: CDR1 SGHRS, CDR2 YFSETQ. Written as DNA, the CDR3 is TGCGCCAGCAGCGACGACTGGGAGACCCAGTACTTC. Its protein product is CASSDDWETQYF.